This TCR beta chain was recovered during a study of T and B cells in COVID-19 patients. BIOMED2 TRB-A/B primer pools were used in multiplex TRB PCR. TCRdb itself ran the multiplex PCR reads through MiXCR, one entry per CDR3 protein. The sample has approximately 17,000 distinct CDR3 sequences; over 25% are singletons. Each TRB amplification used roughly 230-550 ng of genomic DNA from blood. Germline V gives CDR1 MNHEY, CDR2 SVGAGI. There are 14 residues in the CDR3. Trimming cost V 6 bases and J 7 bases, with 16 bases left between them. Study-wide findings and caveats: Sorted SARS-CoV-2-responsive or tetramer+ T cells and CD4+, regulatory and CD8+ subsets were not yet sequenced.

In its sample, this clonotype was seen many times. Its antigen is not known. The clonotype originates from a human donor who had recovered from COVID-19. This chain joins TRBV6-5 and TRBJ2-1; possible D gene TRBD2, 5 bases. The source material was blood. CDR3 coding DNA: TGTGCCAGCAGCCGATTCCCCGAGGGAAATGAGCAGTTCTTC. Its translation is CASSRFPEGNEQFF.